This T cell receptor (beta chain) was sequenced during a study of blood T cell repertoires in COVID-19. The repertoire was sequenced with immunoSEQ multiplex PCR; TCRdb's copy has only in-frame clones and lacks some. The sample carries roughly 80,000 clones, roughly nine tenths recorded once. J lost 8 bases, V lost 3 bases, and 10 bases had no gene match. CDR1 and CDR2 (germline): LNHDA, SQIVND (reference sequence). The CDR3 spans 15 residues. Material for sequencing was peripheral blood. The source of this sequence is a man older than 75 in a cohort sampled during active COVID-19. The J gene is TRBJ2-1, the V gene TRBV19, with 7 bases lining up with TRBD1. The CDR3 DNA reads as TGTGCCAGTAGTATCGGACAGGAACTTGGAGATGAGCAGTTCTTC. It specifies CASSIGQELGDEQFF.